These 15 T cell receptor beta chains share one sample of origin, sequenced in a study of preoperative IRX-2 immunotherapy in early breast cancer. Profiled with immunoSEQ multiplex PCR; TCRdb holds only in-frame clones, not every one. The sample lists 75,000 to 100,000 clones, approximately 90% occurring once. The treatment was: preoperative locoregional IRX-2 cytokine immunotherapy. Source: tumor tissue, taken after IRX-2 immunotherapy. The origin of the receptors is a human donor with breast cancer.

This sequence joins TRBV28 and TRBJ1-2; TRBD1 might be the D (5 bases). The CDR3 is 16 residues long. V shed 5 bases and J shed 0 bases, with 16 bases lying between them. Germline V gene sequence: CDR1 MDHEN, CDR2 SYDVKM. CDR3 nucleotides: TGTGCCAGCAGTGGGCAAGGGGATCATTCTAACTATGGCTACACCTTC. It translates to CASSGQGDHSNYGYTF.

This clone was recorded once. The CDR3 nucleotides are TGTGCCAGCAGTTCCCCGGGACTGGGGGTGAAGCCCCAGCATTTT. It specifies CASSSPGLGVKPQHF. J is TRBJ1-5 and V is TRBV28; maybe TRBD1 (5 bases). In germline, CDR1 is MDHEN, CDR2 SYDVKM. Trimming shortened V by 4 bases and J by 8 bases, and 18 bases separated the two germline ends. This CDR3 spans 15 amino acids.

The gene calls are TRBV28 and TRBJ1-2, with D perhaps matching TRBD1 (6 bases). Germline lookup yields CDR1 MDHEN and CDR2 SYDVKM. The CDR3 has 15 amino acids. V shed 10 bases and J shed 4 bases, with 22 bases lying between them. DNA of the CDR3: TGTGCCACAGTGACAGGTTCAATTACGTCCTATGGCTACACCTTC. It encodes CATVTGSITSYGYTF.

Only one count was recorded for this clone. The rearrangement joins TRBV28 to TRBJ2-3; TRBD2 matches at 7 bases. CDR3 length: 15 residues. J lost 4 bases, V lost 4 bases, and 8 bases had no gene match. Germline V gene sequence: CDR1 MDHEN, CDR2 SYDVKM. The CDR3 protein is CASSSQGGSPDTQYF. CDR3 in DNA: TGTGCCAGCAGTTCCCAAGGCGGGAGCCCAGATACGCAGTATTTT.

J is TRBJ1-6 and V is TRBV19, with D maybe TRBD1 (5 bases). Between the trimmed V and J ends, which lost 4 bases and 10 bases, there was a span of 11 bases. Germline V CDR1 and CDR2: LNHDA, SQIVND (reference sequence). The CDR3 totals 13 residues. The CDR3 region has the DNA TGTGCCAGTAGTAGCCAGGGTCGATCACCCCTCCACTTT. Translated: CASSSQGRSPLHF.

The chain has TRBV15 and TRBJ2-7; possible D gene TRBD1, 5 bases. V was pared by 1 base and J by 4 bases, with 11 bases between. This CDR3 contains 14 residues. Germline CDR1 is LNHNV and CDR2 is YYDKDF (reference sequence). In DNA, the CDR3 is TGTGCCACCAGCAGAGGTGGGGCCTCATACGAGCAGTACTTC. This codes for CATSRGGASYEQYF.

This clone is a singleton in its sample. This chain uses TRBV5-1 with TRBJ2-7, with 9 bases that match TRBD2. This CDR3 comprises 17 residues. Germline assignment: CDR1 SGHRS and CDR2 YFSETQ. Trimming at V came to 1 base and at J to 4 bases, leaving 12 bases not matched to a gene. CDR3 region: CASSLWGLETSGYEQYF. For the CDR3, the DNA is TGCGCCAGCAGCTTGTGGGGGCTCGAGACTAGCGGTTACGAGCAGTACTTC. Variable domain in full (rest from reference TRBV5-1 and TRBJ2-7): KAGVTQTPRYLIKTRGQQVTLSCSPISGHRSVSWYQQTPGQGLQFLFEYFSETQRNKGNFPGRFSGRQFSNSRSEMNVSTLELGDSALYLCASSLWGLETSGYEQYFGPGTRLTVT.

This chain uses TRBV30 with TRBJ2-1; 7 bases map to TRBD1. The CDR3 contains 14 residues. The junction had 6 bases not matched to a gene; V was cut back by 3 bases and J by 4 bases. Germline CDR1 and CDR2: GTSNPN and SVGIG (reference sequence). The DNA for the CDR3 is TGTGCCTGGAGATGGGGACAGACTTACAATGAGCAGTTCTTC. This sequence encodes CAWRWGQTYNEQFF.

The chain uses TRBV6-8 and TRBJ1-4; 7 nucleotides line up with TRBD1. Germline CDR1 reads MNHGY; CDR2 reads SAAAGT. Trimming took 8 bases from V and 5 from J; bases not matched to a gene: 8. This CDR3 is 14 amino acids long. The CDR3 bases are TGTGCCAGCCGAGCGGAAGGGGGCAATGAAAAACTGTTTTTT. The encoded protein is CASRAEGGNEKLFF.

The chain has TRBV28 and TRBJ1-2; D is uncertain. CDR3 length: 12 residues. V was trimmed by 5 bases and J by 7 bases, leaving 11 bases between them. Germline CDR1 and CDR2: MDHEN and SYDVKM. The DNA of the CDR3 is TGTGCCAGCAGTCCCCAGCAACGTGGCTACACCTTC. It encodes CASSPQQRGYTF.

This clone was counted once. The genes are TRBV7-1 and TRBJ2-7, with 7 nucleotides matching TRBD1. TRBV7-1 is classed as an ORF, of uncertain function. The CDR3 contains 14 residues. The V gene end was trimmed by 5 bases and the J gene end by 1 base; junction bases not matched to a gene: 5. CDR3 nucleotide sequence: TGTGCCAGCAGCCCCTGGGGACAGTCCTACGAGCAGTACTTC. Protein product: CASSPWGQSYEQYF.

The rearrangement uses TRBV6-8 and TRBJ1-1, with D perhaps TRBD1 (5 bases). With 5 bases removed from V and 1 base from J, the gap between germline ends came to 14 bases. CDR1 is MNHGY and CDR2 is SAAAGT in the germline V gene. This CDR3 comprises 15 residues. CDR3 sequence reads: CASSPTGRKNTEAFF. The CDR3 DNA follows: TGTGCCAGCAGTCCGACGGGACGGAAGAACACTGAAGCTTTCTTT.

The chain joins TRBV10-2 to TRBJ2-1; 8 positions match TRBD2. The CDR3 has 14 residues. The germline V gene has CDR1 WSHSY and CDR2 SAAADI. V dropped 5 bases and J dropped 5; count of bases not matched to a gene: 5. CDR3 protein: CASSLAGGDNEQFF. CDR3 nucleotide sequence: TGCGCCAGCAGTCTCGCGGGAGGTGACAATGAGCAGTTCTTC.

The chain carries TRBV4-2 and TRBJ1-2; perhaps TRBD1 as D (6 bases). This CDR3 has 14 residues. V lost 1 base and J lost 5, with 11 bases in between. Per germline, CDR1 LGHNA and CDR2 YNFKEQ. The CDR3 nucleotides are TGTGCCAGCAGCCAAGGGGCAGGGGAGTATGGCTACACCTTC. This encodes CASSQGAGEYGYTF.

This clone was seen only once. V is TRBV19 and J is TRBJ1-1; D remains unclear. V dropped 3 bases and J dropped 7 bases, with 18 bases sitting between them. CDR1 LNHDA and CDR2 SQIVND come from the germline V gene (reference sequence). The CDR3 totals 15 residues. CDR3 sequence: CASSIPSTFPREAFF. The CDR3 DNA is TGTGCCAGTAGTATCCCCTCAACTTTCCCCCGTGAAGCTTTCTTT. Using reference TRBV19 and TRBJ1-1 for the parts outside the CDR3, the full variable domain is DGGITQSPKYLFRKEGQNVTLSCEQNLNHDAMYWYRQDPGQGLRLIYYSQIVNDFQKGDIAEGYSVSREKKESFPLTVTSAQKNPTAFYLCASSIPSTFPREAFFGQGTRLTVV.